These 16 T cell receptor beta chains were all obtained from the same sample, sequenced in a study of glioma-infiltrating T cells. The iRepertoire nested amplicon-rescue multiplex PCR amplified TCR alpha and beta CDR3s from RNA. One entry per CDR3 protein results from TCRdb running MiXCR on the multiplex PCR reads. The sample contains around 180,000 distinct CDR3 sequences, around 42% of which appear only once. Sequencing was performed on glioma tissue, nonneoplastic brain tissue, or PBMCs (not recorded which). The receptors stem from a human donor with low-grade glioma or glioblastoma, undergoing nonglioma brain surgery, or in good health (not recorded which).

The chain combines TRBV11-2 with TRBJ2-5; 7 bases map to TRBD1. Germline-derived CDR1 and CDR2 are SGHAT and FQNNGV. The CDR3 has 15 residues. Germline trimming cut 0 bases from V and 11 bases from J; bases unmatched to any gene: 12. The CDR3 here is CASSLDLGGHNEQYF. The CDR3 region has the DNA TGTGCCAGCAGCTTAGATCTAGGGGGCCACAATGAGCAGTACTTC.

This clonotype was seen ten or more times. The rearrangement joins TRBV20-1 to TRBJ2-3, with 12 bases that match TRBD2. The CDR3 is 15 residues long. Germline loops: CDR1 DFQATT, CDR2 SNEGSKA (reference sequence). V shed 5 bases and J 0 bases; nucleotides not matched to a gene: 3. In nucleotides, the CDR3 is TGCAGTGCTGGAGGGACTAGCGGGAGCACAGATACGCAGTATTTT. Encoded protein: CSAGGTSGSTDTQYF.

This sequence joins TRBV29-1 and TRBJ2-7; TRBD1 matches at 8 bases. The trim removed 7 bases at V and 5 bases at J, leaving 10 bases unmatched. This CDR3 has 13 amino acids. CDR1 and CDR2 from the germline V gene are SQVTM and ANQGSEA. CDR3 amino acids: CSGLLTGGDEQYF. CDR3 sequence (DNA): TGCAGCGGGCTACTTACAGGGGGTGACGAGCAGTACTTC.

The table lists this clonotype with a few counts. V gene TRBV29-1 combines with J gene TRBJ1-6, with TRBD1 matching 7 bases. The junction had 2 bases not matched to a gene; V was cut back by 4 bases and J by 5 bases. The CDR3 covers 13 residues. The germline CDR1 and CDR2 sequences are SQVTM and ANQGSEA. Here the CDR3 reads CSVGDRNNSPLHF. The CDR3 DNA follows: TGCAGCGTTGGGGACAGAAATAATTCACCCCTCCACTTT. Full variable domain (outside the CDR3, taken from reference TRBV29-1 and TRBJ1-6): SAVISQKPSRDICQRGTSLTIQCQVDSQVTMMFWYRQQPGQSLTLIATANQGSEATYESGFVIDKFPISRPNLTFSTLTVSNMSPEDSSIYLCSVGDRNNSPLHFGNGTRLTVT.

Comments on this clonotype: A much more abundant neighbour one base away suggests this may be a read error. V gene TRBV25-1 combines with J gene TRBJ2-7; a possible D gene is TRBD2 (5 bases). This CDR3 is built from 16 residues. V shed 6 bases and J shed 0 bases, with 18 bases lying between them. Germline CDR1 and CDR2: MGHDK and SYGVNS. The CDR3 sequence: CASSGVSSWGSYEQYF. CDR3 nucleotides: TGTGCCAGCAGCGGAGTCTCTAGCTGGGGCTCCTACGAGCAGTACTTC.

The chain joins TRBV29-1 to TRBJ2-1; D is possibly TRBD1 (6 bases). This CDR3 comprises 16 residues. Per germline, CDR1 SQVTM and CDR2 ANQGSEA. Trimming pared 4 bases from V and 0 bases from J, leaving 16 bases between. The chain's CDR3 is CSVGGPATNSYNEQFF. The CDR3 DNA reads as TGCAGCGTTGGGGGGCCAGCCACGAACTCCTACAATGAGCAGTTCTTC.

In this sample, this clonotype turned up a few times. The genes are TRBV19 and TRBJ2-3; 7 bases fit TRBD1. V lost 9 bases to trimming and J lost 0 bases; unmatched junction nucleotides: 12. Germline V gives CDR1 LNHDA, CDR2 SQIVND (reference sequence). This CDR3 contains 16 residues. As DNA, the CDR3 is TGTGCCAGCGGCCGTTTTGGGACAGCAAGCACAGATACGCAGTATTTT. Residues: CASGRFGTASTDTQYF.

The V and J genes are TRBV30 and TRBJ2-5, with D hard to call. Germline-derived CDR1 and CDR2 are GTSNPN and SVGIG (reference sequence). The CDR3 loop spans 13 amino acids. The ends were cut back, 2 bases at V and 2 bases at J, with 9 bases in the middle. The CDR3 sequence: CAWSPRAQETQYF. In nucleotides, the CDR3 is TGTGCCTGGAGTCCTCGGGCACAAGAGACCCAGTACTTC. The full variable domain, in which reference TRBV30 and TRBJ2-5 provide the parts outside the CDR3, is SQTIHQWPATLVQPVGSPLSLECTVEGTSNPNLYWYRQAAGRGLQLLFYSVGIGQISSEVPQNLSASRPQDRQFILSSKKLLLSDSGFYLCAWSPRAQETQYFGPGTRLLVL.

This clonotype was counted at least ten times. The gene calls are TRBV28 and TRBJ1-1; D is uncertain. Germline CDR1 is MDHEN and CDR2 is SYDVKM. V was trimmed by 8 bases and J by 2 bases, leaving 9 bases between them. The CDR3 extends over 12 amino acids. The CDR3 nucleotides are TGTGCCAGCTGGGCGGGAAACACTGAAGCTTTCTTT. This codes for CASWAGNTEAFF.

This clonotype was counted only a few times. Being one base from a much bigger clone, this may be a read error. The rearrangement joins TRBV20-1 to TRBJ1-2; a weak D match, TRBD1 (6 bases). V lost 6 bases, J lost 1 base, and 18 bases lay in between. There are 15 residues in the CDR3. CDR1 and CDR2 from the germline V gene are DFQATT and SNEGSKA (reference sequence). The CDR3 nucleotides read TGCAGTGCCGAAGCAGGGGTTGTCGGTAACTATGGCTACACCTTC. Its translation: CSAEAGVVGNYGYTF.

This clonotype was seen at least ten times. The chain links TRBV7-2 to TRBJ1-3; TRBD1 might be the D (6 bases). V lost 1 base and J lost 8, with 12 bases in between. The CDR3 contains 14 residues. Germline values: CDR1 SGHTA, CDR2 FQGNSA. CDR3 region: CASSLGGGIDTIYF. Written as DNA, the CDR3 is TGTGCCAGCAGCTTAGGGGGGGGCATAGACACCATATATTTT.

The chain employs TRBV6-1 and TRBJ2-7; no clear D gene. V dropped 2 bases and J dropped 6 bases, with 20 bases sitting between them. The CDR3 contains 16 residues. CDR1 and CDR2 from the germline V gene are MNHNS and SASEGT. The CDR3 loop is CASSEKCMRGLCEQYF. The CDR3 nucleotides are TGTGCCAGCAGTGAAAAGTGTATGCGTGGTTTGTGCGAGCAGTACTTC.

This clonotype was observed many times. The rearrangement uses TRBV6-1 and TRBJ2-3; D is unresolved. The CDR3 is 13 residues long. Germline V gene lookup returns CDR1 MNHNS and CDR2 SASEGT. With 5 bases removed from V and 0 bases from J, the gap between germline ends came to 6 bases. CDR3 nucleotide sequence: TGTGCCAGCAGTACCCCTAGCACAGATACGCAGTATTTT. Its translation: CASSTPSTDTQYF.

As regards this clonotype: A single base separates this from a much larger clone, so it may be a read error. J is TRBJ1-3 and V is TRBV6-1; D gene uncertain. Trimming left V 7 bases short and J 0 bases short, with 19 bases between. Germline CDR1 is MNHNS and CDR2 is SASEGT. The CDR3 length is 17 residues. The CDR3 coding sequence is TGTGCCAGCATCCAAAGGACGGGCCCAAGCTCTGGAAACACCATATATTTT. Translated, it gives CASIQRTGPSSGNTIYF.

At least ten counts were recorded for this clonotype. V usage is TRBV4-1 and J usage is TRBJ1-1; D remains ambiguous. There are 13 residues in the CDR3. Per the germline V gene, CDR1 is MGHRA and CDR2 is YSYEKL. With 4 bases removed from V and 5 bases from J, the gap between germline ends came to 11 bases. CDR3 bases: TGCGCCAGCAGCCTCGGAGTAGTAACTGAAGCTTTCTTT. Protein product: CASSLGVVTEAFF.

As regards this clonotype: A junction boundary mismatches the germline segment, possibly from a read error. This chain joins TRBV18 and TRBJ1-6; no clear D gene. This CDR3 has 13 residues. CDR1 KGHSH and CDR2 LQKENI come from the germline V gene. The CDR3 here is CASSPDGDSRLHF. CDR3 sequence (DNA): TGTGCCAGCTCACCAGACGGAGATTCACGCCTCCACTTT.